A selection of T cell receptor beta chains follows, all from one sample in a study of blood T cell repertoires in COVID-19. This table comes from immunoSEQ multiplex PCR, and its TCRdb copy is limited to in-frame clones, with some not included. The repertoire consists of 160,000 or so clones, with over 75% occurring once and the leading ten covering approximately 6%. The sequencing input was PBMCs or T cells enriched from blood (not recorded which). All receptors come from a man in his forties who had recovered from COVID-19. The CDR3 runs from the conserved cysteine through the conserved F or W. The D gene is left open where the match is weak. Size values are once, few and many counts, or a class for expanded clones, and some rows have none.

V: TRBV9
J: TRBJ2-2
D: .
size: .
CDR3: CASSVEAGLAGELFF
DNA: TGTGCCAGCAGCGTAGAGGCAGGGTTAGCCGGGGAGCTGTTTTTT

V: TRBV5-1
J: TRBJ2-3
D: .
size: .
CDR3: CASSLGAQAETQYF
DNA: TGCGCCAGCAGCTTGGGGGCCCAAGCAGAAACGCAGTATTTT

V: TRBV19
J: TRBJ1-2
D: TRBD1
size: .
CDR3: CASNGRRGGRTLNYGYTF
DNA: TGTGCCAGTAATGGGAGAAGAGGGGGCAGGACGCTTAACTATGGCTACACCTTC

V: TRBV4-1
J: TRBJ2-3
D: .
size: .
CDR3: CASSQGAGTDTQYF
DNA: TGCGCCAGCAGCCAAGGGGCCGGCACAGATACGCAGTATTTT

V: TRBV19
J: TRBJ1-2
D: .
size: many
CDR3: CASSIGGRANYGYTF
DNA: TGTGCCAGTAGTATAGGAGGGAGGGCTAACTATGGCTACACCTTC

V: TRBV12-3/TRBV12-4
J: TRBJ1-3
D: .
size: .
CDR3: CASSQGSGNTIYF
DNA: TGTGCCAGCAGTCAGGGCTCTGGAAACACCATATATTTT

V: TRBV30
J: TRBJ1-5
D: TRBD1
size: .
CDR3: CALTTGVSNQPQHF
DNA: TGTGCCTTAACCACAGGGGTTAGCAATCAGCCCCAGCATTTT

V: TRBV27
J: TRBJ2-4
D: .
size: once
CDR3: CASSMTGWRNIQYF
DNA: TGTGCCAGCAGTATGACAGGTTGGAGAAACATTCAGTACTTC

V: TRBV10-1
J: TRBJ2-5
D: TRBD2
size: .
CDR3: CASSVSSGGAETQYF
DNA: TGCGCCAGCAGTGTTTCTAGCGGGGGTGCAGAGACCCAGTACTTC

V: TRBV5-4
J: TRBJ1-2
D: .
size: few
CDR3: CASSLGSNYGYTF
DNA: TGTGCCAGCAGCTTGGGCAGTAACTATGGCTACACCTTC

V: TRBV27
J: TRBJ2-1
D: .
size: .
CDR3: CASRQVGHNEQFF
DNA: TGTGCCAGTCGACAGGTAGGACACAATGAGCAGTTCTTC

V: TRBV9
J: TRBJ1-1
D: .
size: .
CDR3: CASSVVGGSEAFF
DNA: TGTGCCAGCAGCGTAGTCGGAGGGTCCGAAGCTTTCTTT

V: TRBV3-1/TRBV3-2
J: TRBJ2-6
D: .
size: .
CDR3: CASSGVEGLTGANVLTF
DNA: TGTGCCAGCTCTGGGGTTGAGGGCCTTACTGGGGCCAACGTCCTGACTTTC

V: TRBV3-1/TRBV3-2
J: TRBJ1-6
D: .
size: .
CDR3: CASSQPGRNSPLHF
DNA: TGTGCCAGCAGCCAACCAGGAAGAAATTCACCCCTCCACTTT

V: TRBV19
J: TRBJ1-1
D: .
size: .
CDR3: CASSIGGFEAFF
DNA: TGTGCCAGTAGTATCGGAGGGTTTGAAGCTTTCTTT

V: TRBV19
J: TRBJ2-7
D: .
size: many
CDR3: CASSFQGPYEQYF
DNA: TGTGCCAGTAGTTTCCAGGGGCCCTACGAGCAGTACTTC

V: TRBV5-8
J: TRBJ1-5
D: TRBD1
size: .
CDR3: CASSLRQGEQPQHF
DNA: TGTGCCAGCAGCCTCCGACAGGGTGAACAGCCCCAGCATTTT

V: TRBV24-1
J: TRBJ2-1
D: .
size: .
CDR3: CATGVPRGGGNEQFF
DNA: TGTGCCACCGGGGTACCGCGAGGGGGTGGCAATGAGCAGTTCTTC

V: TRBV30
J: TRBJ1-1
D: TRBD1
size: few
CDR3: CAWSRGGWENTEAFF
DNA: TGTGCCTGGAGCAGAGGGGGCTGGGAGAACACTGAAGCTTTCTTT

V: TRBV5-8
J: TRBJ1-4
D: .
size: .
CDR3: CASSLGRQLEKLFF
DNA: TGTGCCAGCAGCTTGGGAAGACAGCTTGAAAAACTGTTTTTT

V: TRBV7-6
J: TRBJ2-1
D: .
size: .
CDR3: CASSSINFGGGPYNEQFF
DNA: TGTGCCAGCAGTTCTATTAATTTTGGGGGGGGGCCTTACAATGAGCAGTTCTTC

V: TRBV6-6
J: TRBJ1-2
D: .
size: .
CDR3: CASSSRSGPRDGYTF
DNA: TGTGCCAGCAGTTCTAGATCCGGCCCCAGGGATGGCTACACCTTC